This T cell receptor beta chain is drawn from a study of OX40 agonist ivuxolimab in advanced cancers. Study-wide background: Dose-escalation cases comprised hepatocellular carcinoma, melanoma, renal cell or head and neck cancer. Antecedent anti-PD-1, anti-PD-L1 or anti-CTLA-4 therapy was permissible, with roughly 40% having received some.

Any history of autoimmune disease or systemic immunosuppression disqualified patients. Profiled with immunoSEQ multiplex PCR; TCRdb holds only in-frame clones, not every one. Of 16,000 or so clones detected, about 75% appear once; the ten largest clones hold 12%. CDR1 and CDR2 (germline): PRHDT, FYEKMQ (reference sequence). This CDR3 comprises 14 residues. The V gene end was trimmed by 5 bases and the J gene end by 2 bases; junction bases not matched to a gene: 5. The V call is TRBV13, the J call TRBJ1-2; 7 bases match TRBD1. The source was CD4+ or CD8+ T cells sorted from blood, collected in a trial of the OX40 agonist ivuxolimab. The source is an adult with an advanced solid tumor such as melanoma, head and neck, liver or kidney cancer. DNA for the CDR3: TGTGCCAGCAGCGCCCGGGACAGAAACTATGGCTACACCTTC. It is translated as CASSARDRNYGYTF. The full variable domain, completed using reference TRBV13 and TRBJ1-2, is AAGVIQSPRHLIKEKRETATLKCYPIPRHDTVYWYQQGPGQDPQFLISFYEKMQSDKGSIPDRFSAQQFSDYHSELNMSSLELGDSALYFCASSARDRNYGYTFGSGTRLTVV.